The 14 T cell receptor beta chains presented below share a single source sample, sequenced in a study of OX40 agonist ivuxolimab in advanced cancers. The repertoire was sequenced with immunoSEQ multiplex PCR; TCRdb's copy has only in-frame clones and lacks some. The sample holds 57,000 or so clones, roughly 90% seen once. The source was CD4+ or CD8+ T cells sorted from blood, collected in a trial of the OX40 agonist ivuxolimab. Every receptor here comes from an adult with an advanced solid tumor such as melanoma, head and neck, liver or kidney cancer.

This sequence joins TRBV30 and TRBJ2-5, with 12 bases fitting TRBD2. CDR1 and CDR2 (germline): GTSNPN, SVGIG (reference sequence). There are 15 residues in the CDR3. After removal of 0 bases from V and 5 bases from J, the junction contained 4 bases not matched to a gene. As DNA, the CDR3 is TGTGCCTGGAGTGTGACTAGCGGGGGTCGGGAGACCCAGTACTTC. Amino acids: CAWSVTSGGRETQYF.

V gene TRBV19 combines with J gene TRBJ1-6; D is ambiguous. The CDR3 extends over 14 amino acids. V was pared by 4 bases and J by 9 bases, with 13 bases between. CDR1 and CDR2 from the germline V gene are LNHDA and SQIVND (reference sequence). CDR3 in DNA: TGTGCCAGTAGTAACCGGGATAGCGCTTCACCCCTCCACTTT. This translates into CASSNRDSASPLHF.

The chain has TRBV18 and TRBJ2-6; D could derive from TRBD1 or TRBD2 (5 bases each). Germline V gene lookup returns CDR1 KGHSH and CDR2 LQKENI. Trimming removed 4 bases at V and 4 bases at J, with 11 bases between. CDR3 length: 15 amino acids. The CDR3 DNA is TGTGCCAGCTCACACGGGGCGGCCGGGGCCAACGTCCTGACTTTC. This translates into CASSHGAAGANVLTF. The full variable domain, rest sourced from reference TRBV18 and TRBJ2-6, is NAGVMQNPRHLVRRRGQEARLRCSPMKGHSHVYWYRQLPEEGLKFMVYLQKENIIDESGMPKERFSAEFPKEGPSILRIQQVVRGDSAAYFCASSHGAAGANVLTFGAGSRLTVL.

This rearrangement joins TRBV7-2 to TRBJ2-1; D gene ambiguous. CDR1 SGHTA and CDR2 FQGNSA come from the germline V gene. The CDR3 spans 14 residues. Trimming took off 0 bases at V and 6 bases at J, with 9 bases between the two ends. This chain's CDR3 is CASSLAYGGNEQFF. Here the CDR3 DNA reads TGTGCCAGCAGCTTAGCGTACGGCGGCAATGAGCAGTTCTTC.

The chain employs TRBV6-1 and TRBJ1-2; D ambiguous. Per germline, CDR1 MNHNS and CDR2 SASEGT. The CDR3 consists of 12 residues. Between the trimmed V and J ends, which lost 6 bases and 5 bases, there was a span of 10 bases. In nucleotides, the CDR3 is TGTGCCAGCAGCGGATCCACATATGGCTACACCTTC. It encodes CASSGSTYGYTF.

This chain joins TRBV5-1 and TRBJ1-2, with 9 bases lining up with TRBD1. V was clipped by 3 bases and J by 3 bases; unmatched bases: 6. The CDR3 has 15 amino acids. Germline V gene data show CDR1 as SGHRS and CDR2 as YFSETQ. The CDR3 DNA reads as TGCGCCAGCAGCTCGGTACAGGGGGCGGACTATGGCTACACCTTC. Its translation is CASSSVQGADYGYTF.

The CDR3 DNA reads as TGCGCCAGCTCCTTACTAGCGGGAGAAGAGCAGTTCTTC. Translation gives CASSLLAGEEQFF. The chain joins TRBV5-1 to TRBJ2-1, with 11 bases identical to TRBD2. Per germline, CDR1 SGHRS and CDR2 YFSETQ. The CDR3 has 13 residues. The ends lost 7 bases at V and 10 bases at J; junction bases unmatched: 7.

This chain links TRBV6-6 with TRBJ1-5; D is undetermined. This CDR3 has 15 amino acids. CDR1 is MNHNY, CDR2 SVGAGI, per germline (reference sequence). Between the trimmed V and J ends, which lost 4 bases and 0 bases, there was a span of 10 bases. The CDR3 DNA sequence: TGTGCCAGCAGTTCCATAGGAGTTAGCAATCAGCCCCAGCATTTT. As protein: CASSSIGVSNQPQHF.

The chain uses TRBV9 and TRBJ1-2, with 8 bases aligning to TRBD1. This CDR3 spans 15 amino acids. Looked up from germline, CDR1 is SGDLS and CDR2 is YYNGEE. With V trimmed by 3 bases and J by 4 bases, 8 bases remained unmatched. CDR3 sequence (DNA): TGTGCCAGCAGCGAAGGGACAGGAAAGCTCTATGGCTACACCTTC. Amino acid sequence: CASSEGTGKLYGYTF.

The CDR3 spells CASSTTALRDSPLHF. For the CDR3, the DNA is TGTGCCAGCAGCACGACAGCCCTCAGAGATTCACCCCTCCACTTT. The V and J genes are TRBV5-7 and TRBJ1-6, with D possibly TRBD1 on 5 matching bases. TRBV5-7 qualifies as an ORF whose function is uncertain. Trimming stripped 4 bases from V and 8 bases from J, with 16 bases between. The CDR3 covers 15 residues.

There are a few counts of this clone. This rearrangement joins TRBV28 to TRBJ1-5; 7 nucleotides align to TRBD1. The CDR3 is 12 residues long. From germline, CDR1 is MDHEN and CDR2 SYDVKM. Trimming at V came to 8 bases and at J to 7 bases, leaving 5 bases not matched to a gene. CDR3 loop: CASHTGDQPQHF. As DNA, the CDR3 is TGTGCCAGCCATACAGGGGACCAGCCCCAGCATTTT.

This CDR3 is CASSPKGGTEAFF. CDR3 sequence (DNA): TGTGCCAGCTCACCAAAGGGAGGCACTGAAGCTTTCTTT. The chain combines TRBV18 with TRBJ1-1; D not certain. The CDR3 is 13 residues long. Germline CDR1 and CDR2: KGHSH and LQKENI. Trimming stripped 2 bases from V and 4 bases from J, with 8 bases between.

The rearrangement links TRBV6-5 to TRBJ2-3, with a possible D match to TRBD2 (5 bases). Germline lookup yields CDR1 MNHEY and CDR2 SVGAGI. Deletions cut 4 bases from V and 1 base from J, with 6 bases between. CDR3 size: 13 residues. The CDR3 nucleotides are TGTGCCAGCAGTTTCGGGGGCACAGATACGCAGTATTTT. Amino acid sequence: CASSFGGTDTQYF.

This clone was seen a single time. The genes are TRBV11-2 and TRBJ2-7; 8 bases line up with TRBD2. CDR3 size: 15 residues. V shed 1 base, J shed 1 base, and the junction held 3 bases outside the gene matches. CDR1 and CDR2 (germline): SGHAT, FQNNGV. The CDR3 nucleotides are TGTGCCAGCAGCTTAGCGGGACTAGGGTCCTACGAGCAGTACTTC. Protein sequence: CASSLAGLGSYEQYF.